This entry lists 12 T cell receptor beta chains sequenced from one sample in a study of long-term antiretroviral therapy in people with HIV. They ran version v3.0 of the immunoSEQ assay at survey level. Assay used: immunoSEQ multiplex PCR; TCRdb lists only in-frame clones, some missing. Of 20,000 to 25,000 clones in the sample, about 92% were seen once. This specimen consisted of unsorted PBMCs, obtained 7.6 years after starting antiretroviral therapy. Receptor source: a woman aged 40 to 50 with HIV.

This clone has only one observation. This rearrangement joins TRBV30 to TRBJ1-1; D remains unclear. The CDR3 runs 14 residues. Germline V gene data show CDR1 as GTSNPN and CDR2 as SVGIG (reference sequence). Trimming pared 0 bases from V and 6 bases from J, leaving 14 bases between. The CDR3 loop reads CAWSVGRREPEAFF. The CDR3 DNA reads TGTGCCTGGAGTGTAGGGAGGAGGGAGCCTGAAGCTTTCTTT. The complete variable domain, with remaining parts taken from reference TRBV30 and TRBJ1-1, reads SQTIHQWPATLVQPVGSPLSLECTVEGTSNPNLYWYRQAAGRGLQLLFYSVGIGQISSEVPQNLSASRPQDRQFILSSKKLLLSDSGFYLCAWSVGRREPEAFFGQGTRLTVV.

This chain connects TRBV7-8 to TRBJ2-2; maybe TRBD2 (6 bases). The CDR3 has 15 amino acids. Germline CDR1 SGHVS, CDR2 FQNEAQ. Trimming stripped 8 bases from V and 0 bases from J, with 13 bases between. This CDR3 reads CASQWGVSNTGELFF. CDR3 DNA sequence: TGTGCCAGCCAGTGGGGGGTATCGAACACCGGGGAGCTGTTTTTT.

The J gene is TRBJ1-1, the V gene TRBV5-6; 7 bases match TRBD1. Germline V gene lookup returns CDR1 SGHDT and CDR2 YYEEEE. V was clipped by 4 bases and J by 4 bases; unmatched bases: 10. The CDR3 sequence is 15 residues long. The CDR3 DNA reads TGTGCCAGCAGCATGGACAGGCGGGGTACCACTGAAGCTTTCTTT. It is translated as CASSMDRRGTTEAFF.

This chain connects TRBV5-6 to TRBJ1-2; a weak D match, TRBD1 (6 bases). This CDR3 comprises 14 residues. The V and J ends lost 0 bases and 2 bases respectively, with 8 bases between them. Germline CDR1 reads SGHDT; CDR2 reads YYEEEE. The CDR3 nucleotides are TGTGCCAGCAGCTTGGGGGGGCGAAACTATGGCTACACCTTC. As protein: CASSLGGRNYGYTF. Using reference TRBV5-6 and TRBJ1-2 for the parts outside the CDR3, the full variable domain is DAGVTQSPTHLIKTRGQQVTLRCSPKSGHDTVSWYQQALGQGPQFIFQYYEEEERQRGNFPDRFSGHQFPNYSSELNVNALLLGDSALYLCASSLGGRNYGYTFGSGTRLTVV.

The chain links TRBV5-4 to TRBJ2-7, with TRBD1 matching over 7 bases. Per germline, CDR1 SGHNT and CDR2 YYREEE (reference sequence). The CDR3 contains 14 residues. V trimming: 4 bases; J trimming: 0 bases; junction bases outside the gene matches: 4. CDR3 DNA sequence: TGTGCCAGCAGCCCCCGGGACAGCTCCTACGAGCAGTACTTC. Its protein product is CASSPRDSSYEQYF.

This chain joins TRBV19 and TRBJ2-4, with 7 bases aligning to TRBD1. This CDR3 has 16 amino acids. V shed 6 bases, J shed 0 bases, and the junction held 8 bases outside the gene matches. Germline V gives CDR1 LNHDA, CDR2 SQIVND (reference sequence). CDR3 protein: CASSPGQRLAKNIQYF. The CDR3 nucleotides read TGTGCCAGTAGCCCGGGACAGAGACTAGCCAAAAACATTCAGTACTTC.

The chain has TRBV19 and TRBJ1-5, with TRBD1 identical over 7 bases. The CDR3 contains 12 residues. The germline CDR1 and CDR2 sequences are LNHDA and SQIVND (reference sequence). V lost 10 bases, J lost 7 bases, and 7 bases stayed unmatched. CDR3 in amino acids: CATRQGSQPQHF. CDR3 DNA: TGTGCCACCCGACAGGGAAGCCAGCCCCAGCATTTT.

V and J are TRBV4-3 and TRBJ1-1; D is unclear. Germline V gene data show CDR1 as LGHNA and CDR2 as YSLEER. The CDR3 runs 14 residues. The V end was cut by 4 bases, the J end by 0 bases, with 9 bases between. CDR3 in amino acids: CASSRSGLNTEAFF. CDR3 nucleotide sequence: TGCGCCAGCAGCCGCTCCGGGCTGAACACTGAAGCTTTCTTT.

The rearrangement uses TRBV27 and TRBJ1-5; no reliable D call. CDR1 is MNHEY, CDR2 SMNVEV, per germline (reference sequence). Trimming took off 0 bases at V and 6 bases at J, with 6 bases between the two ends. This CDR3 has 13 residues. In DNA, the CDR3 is TGTGCCAGCAGTTTATCGGAGCTTCAGCCCCAGCATTTT. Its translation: CASSLSELQPQHF.

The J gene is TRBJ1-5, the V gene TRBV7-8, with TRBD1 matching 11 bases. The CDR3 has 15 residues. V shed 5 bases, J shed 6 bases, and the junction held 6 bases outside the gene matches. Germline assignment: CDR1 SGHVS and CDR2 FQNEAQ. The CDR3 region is CASSPKDRGRQPQHF. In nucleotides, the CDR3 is TGTGCCAGCAGCCCAAAGGACAGGGGGCGTCAGCCCCAGCATTTT.

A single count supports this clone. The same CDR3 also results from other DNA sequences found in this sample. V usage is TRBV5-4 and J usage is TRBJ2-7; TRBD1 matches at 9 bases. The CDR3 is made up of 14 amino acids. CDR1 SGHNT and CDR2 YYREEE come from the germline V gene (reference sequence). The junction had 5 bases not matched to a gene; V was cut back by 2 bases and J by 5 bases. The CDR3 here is CASSFRDRVNEQYF. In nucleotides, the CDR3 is TGTGCCAGCAGCTTCCGGGACAGGGTTAACGAGCAGTACTTC. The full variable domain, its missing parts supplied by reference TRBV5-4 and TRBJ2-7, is ETGVTQSPTHLIKTRGQQVTLRCSSQSGHNTVSWYQQALGQGPQFIFQYYREEENGRGNFPPRFSGLQFPNYSSELNVNALELDDSALYLCASSFRDRVNEQYFGPGTRLTVT.

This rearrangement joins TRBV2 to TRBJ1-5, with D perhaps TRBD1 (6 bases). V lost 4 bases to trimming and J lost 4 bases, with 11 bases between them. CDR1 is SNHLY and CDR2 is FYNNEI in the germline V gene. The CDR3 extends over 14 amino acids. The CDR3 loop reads CASSVLGANQPQHF. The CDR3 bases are TGTGCCAGCAGTGTATTGGGGGCGAATCAGCCCCAGCATTTT.